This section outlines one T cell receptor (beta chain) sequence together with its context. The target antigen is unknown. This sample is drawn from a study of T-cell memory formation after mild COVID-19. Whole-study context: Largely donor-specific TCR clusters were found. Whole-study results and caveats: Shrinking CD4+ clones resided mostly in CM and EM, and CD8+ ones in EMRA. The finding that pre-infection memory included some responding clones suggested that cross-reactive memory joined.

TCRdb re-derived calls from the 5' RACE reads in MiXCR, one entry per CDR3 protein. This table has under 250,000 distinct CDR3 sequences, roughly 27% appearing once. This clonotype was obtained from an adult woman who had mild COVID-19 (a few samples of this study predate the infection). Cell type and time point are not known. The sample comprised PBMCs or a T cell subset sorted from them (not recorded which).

The CDR3 DNA follows: TGTGCCAGCAGCCAAGAGGGGCGAAGGGGGGAGACCCAGTACTTC. It codes for CASSQEGRRGETQYF. The chain employs TRBV3-1 and TRBJ2-5; maybe TRBD1 (6 bases). Germline V lookup: CDR1 LGHDT, CDR2 YNNKEL (reference sequence). V lost 0 bases, J lost 5 bases, and 13 bases lay in between. The CDR3 consists of 15 residues.